Included here is one TCR beta chain sequence, with context. Its antigen is unknown. From the 5' RACE reads, TCRdb called clonotypes with MiXCR, one entry per CDR3 protein. Among about 130,000 distinct CDR3 sequences listed, roughly 6.7% were seen once. This record belongs to a study of T cells after yellow fever vaccination. About the research overall: Preparation of fractions with low cell numbers was performed using SMART-Seq v4 Ultra Low Input. Whole-study findings and limits: Most clones from primary vaccination resurfaced after the booster (about 95% CD4, around 91% CD8).

The length of the CDR3 is 11 residues. From germline, CDR1 is MNHEY and CDR2 SVGAGI. The V gene lost 6 bases and the J gene lost 7 bases, with 6 bases spanning the gap. The chain carries TRBV6-5 and TRBJ1-4; no clear D. This TCR derives from a man aged 18-30 years who received the YFV17D yellow fever vaccine. Sample: CD4+ T cells sorted from PBMCs, taken around 10 days after the first yellow fever vaccination. The CDR3 DNA is TGTGCCAGCAGGGCAGCTGAAAAACTGTTTTTT. Its protein product is CASRAAEKLFF.